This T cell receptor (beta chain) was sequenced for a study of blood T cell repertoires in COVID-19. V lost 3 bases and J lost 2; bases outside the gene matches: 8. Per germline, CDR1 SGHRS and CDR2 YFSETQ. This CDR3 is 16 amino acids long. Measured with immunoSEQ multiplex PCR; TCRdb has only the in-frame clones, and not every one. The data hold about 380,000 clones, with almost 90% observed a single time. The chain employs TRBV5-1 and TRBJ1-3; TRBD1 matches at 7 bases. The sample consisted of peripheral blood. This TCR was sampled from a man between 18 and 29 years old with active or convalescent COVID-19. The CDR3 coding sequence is TGCGCCAGCAGCTCTTTACCGGGACAGACTGGAAACACCATATATTTT. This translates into CASSSLPGQTGNTIYF.